This entry is about one T cell receptor beta chain. Its matching antigen is unknown. The sample comes from a study of cytomegalovirus exposure and HLA in healthy donors. General study points: Differences between HLA loci emerged in a later analysis of TCR association rates, with DRB1 most and HLA-C fewest.

The germline gives CDR1 SGHVS, CDR2 FQNEAQ. The CDR3 has 13 amino acids. With 1 base removed from V and 8 bases from J, the gap between germline ends came to 11 bases. PCR was performed using 60 Vbeta and 13 Jbeta primers. Libraries were prepared by immunoSEQ multiplex PCR; TCRdb keeps only in-frame clonotypes and omits some of them. The sample has 130,000 or so clones, and its top ten clones hold roughly 1.6%. This clonotype was obtained from a middle-aged woman in good health and CMV-seronegative. The sample consisted of PBMCs. The gene calls are TRBV7-8 and TRBJ1-2; maybe TRBD1 (5 bases). CDR3 sequence: CASSLEGARGYTF. As DNA, the CDR3 is TGTGCCAGCAGCTTAGAAGGGGCGCGAGGCTACACCTTC.